Each of the 24 T cell receptor beta chains below was sequenced from the same sample in a study of regulatory T cells in long-lasting Graves disease (dated by TCRdb to the early 2020s). The sample's time point label is to be understood as: newly diagnosed GD, antithyroid drugs for less than 3 months. For both TCR sequencing and RNA sequencing, RNA was extracted from PBMCs in TRIzol. Libraries were built with multiplex PCR. The instrument given in TCRdb is Illumina HiSeq 4000. To build TCR beta libraries, CDR3 regions were amplified by Arm-PCR using iRepertoire HTBI primers. Clones were called with MiXCR by TCRdb after fastp trimmed the public reads at Q25, and only in-frame beta chains were retained. Each record represents a unique CDR3 protein, reported with the most common genes and DNA among its rows. This sample gives some 340,000 distinct CDR3 sequences in total; roughly 12% of them show up just once. 18% of the sample belongs to the ten largest clones.

The same data also contributed to another study, on T cells in Graves' hyperthyroidism and ophthalmopathy.

Sample: peripheral blood mononuclear cells (PBMCs), taken at new diagnosis, from a patient treated with antithyroid drugs. The receptors were sampled from a woman between 18 and 30 years old with Graves disease. Donor details come from another sample of the same person, matched by shared clones.

In regard to this clonotype: The CDR3 ends on some other residue instead of the conserved phenylalanine or tryptophan, so this is likely a read error. The V call is TRBV7-2, the J call TRBJ2-7; TRBD2 matches at 8 bases. The CDR3 has 14 residues. The J segment lost 5 bases and the V segment lost 0 bases, leaving 3 bases of the junction unmatched. CDR1 is SGHTA and CDR2 is FQGNSA in the germline V gene. In DNA form, the CDR3 reads TGTGCCAGCAGCTTAGCCCCGGGGGGGGACGAGCAGTACCTC. It is translated as CASSLAPGGDEQYL.

This clonotype was seen many times. The chain carries TRBV7-9 and TRBJ2-1; D uncertain. This CDR3 has 14 amino acids. Germline CDR1 reads SEHNR; CDR2 reads FQNEAQ (reference sequence). The V and J ends lost 3 bases and 5 bases respectively, with 11 bases between them. The CDR3 DNA reads TGTGCCAGCAGCTTTATATCGGACCACAATGAGCAGTTCTTC. It yields the protein CASSFISDHNEQFF. Full variable domain (outside the CDR3, taken from reference TRBV7-9 and TRBJ2-1): DTGVSQNPRHKITKRGQNVTFRCDPISEHNRLYWYRQTLGQGPEFLTYFQNEAQLEKSRLLSDRFSAERPKGSFSTLEIQRTEQGDSAMYLCASSFISDHNEQFFGPGTRLTVL.

In its sample, this clonotype was seen a few times. The rearrangement uses TRBV29-1 and TRBJ1-1; D not resolved. CDR1 is SQVTM and CDR2 is ANQGSEA in the germline V gene. V lost 5 bases, J lost 11 bases, and 15 bases lay in between. CDR3 length equals 11 residues. CDR3 loop: CSVTQLDVAFF. The CDR3 coding sequence is TGCAGCGTTACCCAGCTCGATGTTGCTTTCTTT.

This clonotype was counted between two and nine times. The V gene is TRBV24-1, the J gene TRBJ2-1; 7 bases are shared with TRBD2. CDR1 KGHDR and CDR2 SFDVKD come from the germline V gene. This CDR3 comprises 14 residues. V lost 6 bases and J lost 8; bases outside the gene matches: 9. CDR3 sequence reads: CATSRRELVDEQFF. Written as DNA, the CDR3 is TGTGCCACCAGTAGGCGGGAGCTAGTAGATGAGCAGTTCTTC.

This clonotype was counted ten times or more. The V gene is TRBV12-3 or TRBV12-4, the J gene TRBJ1-4, with a tentative D call TRBD1 (5 bases). V gave up 5 bases and J gave up 6 bases, with 13 bases separating them. The length of the CDR3 is 14 residues. The DNA of the CDR3 is TGTGCCAGCAGTCCGTACCCCAGGGATGAAAAACTGTTTTTT. Translation: CASSPYPRDEKLFF.

The rearrangement links TRBV11-2 to TRBJ2-7, with D possibly called TRBD1 or TRBD2 (6 bases each). The V and J ends lost 1 base and 7 bases respectively, with 11 bases between them. The CDR3 is made up of 13 amino acids. Germline assignment: CDR1 SGHAT and CDR2 FQNNGV. The CDR3 spells CASSLAGAGEQYV. The CDR3 bases are TGTGCCAGCAGCTTAGCAGGGGCGGGAGAGCAGTACGTC.

This clonotype was counted at least ten times. The chain has TRBV6-1 and TRBJ1-6; TRBD1 might be the D (6 bases). Between the trimmed V and J ends, which lost 7 bases and 5 bases, there was a span of 15 bases. Germline V lookup: CDR1 MNHNS, CDR2 SASEGT. CDR3 length: 15 residues. For the CDR3, the DNA is TGTGCCAGCACCGCCGACAGGAGCAATAATTCACCCCTCCACTTT. Its protein is CASTADRSNNSPLHF.

In its sample, this clonotype was seen a few times. This rearrangement joins TRBV7-2 to TRBJ1-4, with D perhaps matching TRBD1 (5 bases). V lost 2 bases and J lost 5, with 12 bases in between. The CDR3 consists of 15 residues. Germline-derived CDR1 and CDR2 are SGHTA and FQGNSA. This chain's CDR3 is CASSLYRGSNEKLFF. CDR3 coding DNA: TGTGCCAGCAGCTTATATAGGGGATCGAATGAAAAACTGTTTTTT.

This clonotype was observed a few times. The V and J genes are TRBV19 and TRBJ1-1, with a tentative D call TRBD1 (6 bases). The CDR3 extends over 14 amino acids. Trimming stripped 7 bases from V and 4 bases from J, with 16 bases between. The V gene's germline CDR1 is LNHDA and CDR2 SQIVND (reference sequence). CDR3 nucleotides: TGTGCCAGTACCCTTACAGGGACTTCCACTGAAGCTTTCTTT. Residues: CASTLTGTSTEAFF.

This clonotype has at least ten counts. V is TRBV3-1 and J is TRBJ2-1; perhaps D is TRBD1 or TRBD2 (5 bases each). CDR3 size: 19 residues. Deletions cut 0 bases from V and 0 bases from J, with 18 bases between. Germline V gene data show CDR1 as LGHDT and CDR2 as YNNKEL (reference sequence). The CDR3 bases are TGTGCCAGCAGCCAAGATCCTTGGAGGACAAAGAACTCCTACAATGAGCAGTTCTTC. Its translation is CASSQDPWRTKNSYNEQFF.

A word on this clonotype: A junction end diverges from the germline sequence, so it may reflect a read error. This chain links TRBV5-1 with TRBJ2-2; 7 nucleotides line up with TRBD1. The V gene's germline CDR1 is SGHRS and CDR2 YFSETQ. The CDR3 has 14 amino acids. DNA for the CDR3: TGCGCCAGCAGCCCGACAGGGAACACCCGGGAGCTGTTTTTT. Translated: CASSPTGNTRELFF.

The chain joins TRBV6-2 or TRBV6-3 to TRBJ2-1; 9 bases line up with TRBD2. The CDR3 length is 15 residues. The J segment lost 8 bases and the V segment lost 2 bases, leaving 7 bases of the junction unmatched. Germline assignment: CDR1 MNHEY and CDR2 SVGEGT. CDR3 amino acids: CASSYRLAGFDEQFF. DNA of the CDR3: TGTGCCAGCAGTTACAGGCTAGCGGGGTTCGATGAGCAGTTCTTC.

This clonotype was seen many times. This chain connects TRBV5-1 to TRBJ2-1, with D uncertain. The V end lost 0 bases, the J end lost 4 bases, and 8 bases lay between the germline ends. Germline values: CDR1 SGHRS, CDR2 YFSETQ. The CDR3 is made up of 14 amino acids. This chain's CDR3 is CASSLEDGYNEQFF. For the CDR3, the DNA is TGCGCCAGCAGCTTGGAGGACGGTTACAATGAGCAGTTCTTC.

This clonotype was recorded a few times. The chain combines TRBV7-9 with TRBJ1-1; 8 bases are shared with TRBD1. Germline V gene data show CDR1 as SEHNR and CDR2 as FQNEAQ (reference sequence). With V trimmed by 4 bases and J by 1 base, 8 bases remained unmatched. The CDR3 is 16 residues long. CDR3 sequence reads: CASSSSPGTGNTEAFF. CDR3 nucleotides: TGTGCCAGCAGCTCTTCGCCCGGGACAGGGAACACTGAAGCTTTCTTT.

The chain recombines TRBV14 with TRBJ2-7; D remains unclear. V was clipped by 4 bases and J by 4 bases, with 14 bases between them. The CDR3 length is 14 residues. Per the germline V gene, CDR1 is SGHDN and CDR2 is FVKESK. The CDR3 DNA reads as TGTGCCAGCAGCCTAGAATCTGGAGCGTACGAGCAGTACTTC. Protein product: CASSLESGAYEQYF.

The sample holds many counts of this clonotype. The chain joins TRBV7-3 to TRBJ2-1, with D possibly being TRBD2 (8 bases). V gave up 2 bases and J gave up 2 bases, with 16 bases separating them. CDR1 is SGHTA, CDR2 FQGTGA, per germline. The CDR3 loop spans 17 amino acids. The CDR3 loop reads CASSLRGGGGTYNEQFF. CDR3 bases: TGTGCCAGCAGCTTACGAGGGGGCGGGGGGACCTACAATGAGCAGTTCTTC.

This clonotype was seen only a few times. The rearrangement links TRBV5-1 to TRBJ1-4; D not resolved. Trimming shortened V by 0 bases and J by 8 bases, and 14 bases separated the two germline ends. This CDR3 spans 15 amino acids. The germline V gene has CDR1 SGHRS and CDR2 YFSETQ. The CDR3 spells CASSLEAGWEEKLFF. The CDR3 DNA follows: TGCGCCAGCAGCTTGGAGGCGGGATGGGAGGAAAAACTGTTTTTT.

This chain links TRBV4-1 with TRBJ2-3; TRBD2 is a possible D gene (7 bases). The germline CDR1 and CDR2 sequences are MGHRA and YSYEKL. CDR3 size: 14 residues. V gave up 4 bases and J gave up 5 bases, with 13 bases separating them. CDR3 sequence: CASSPGGLVDTQYF. CDR3 DNA: TGCGCCAGCAGCCCGGGGGGCCTAGTAGATACGCAGTATTTT.

The sample holds many counts of this clonotype. Compared with germline, one end of the junction differs, possibly owing to a read error. The chain has TRBV15 and TRBJ2-1; D perhaps matches TRBD2 (5 bases). CDR1 and CDR2 (germline): LNHNV, YYDKDF (reference sequence). CDR3 length equals 14 residues. The CDR3 sequence: CATGRDRRGNEQFF. The CDR3 DNA reads TGTGCCACCGGCAGAGATCGTCGGGGTAATGAGCAGTTCTTC.

This clonotype was picked up many times. The chain carries TRBV27 and TRBJ1-2; TRBD1 is a possible D gene (6 bases). Trimming removed 7 bases at V and 2 bases at J, with 17 bases between. Germline V gene data show CDR1 as MNHEY and CDR2 as SMNVEV (reference sequence). The CDR3 totals 15 residues. The CDR3 protein is CASKPRGAPNYGYTF. The CDR3 nucleotides read TGTGCCAGCAAACCCCGGGGGGCTCCCAACTATGGCTACACCTTC.

This clonotype occurred many times. The chain couples TRBV10-3 to TRBJ2-5; TRBD1 is a possible D gene (6 bases). This CDR3 has 13 residues. The V gene's germline CDR1 is ENHRY and CDR2 SYGVKD. The V and J ends lost 6 bases and 3 bases respectively, with 11 bases between them. Here the CDR3 reads CAISDRREETQYF. The CDR3 DNA reads as TGTGCCATCAGCGACAGGAGAGAAGAGACCCAGTACTTC.

The rearrangement links TRBV7-3 to TRBJ2-3; D possibly corresponds to TRBD2 (5 bases). The ends were cut back, 5 bases at V and 7 bases at J, with 13 bases in the middle. Germline V gives CDR1 SGHTA, CDR2 FQGTGA. The CDR3 has 13 residues. CDR3 residues: CASSQGSGNTQYF. The CDR3 nucleotides are TGTGCCAGCAGCCAAGGGTCGGGGAATACGCAGTATTTT.

This clonotype was seen many times. V is TRBV6-4 and J is TRBJ2-5, with 10 nucleotides matching TRBD2. This CDR3 is built from 14 residues. Per germline, CDR1 MRHNA and CDR2 SNTAGT. The trim removed 5 bases at V and 3 bases at J, leaving 3 bases unmatched. CDR3 sequence reads: CASSLAGEKETQYF. The CDR3 DNA sequence: TGTGCCAGCAGTCTAGCGGGGGAAAAAGAGACCCAGTACTTC.

V is TRBV30 and J is TRBJ1-1; D uncertain. Germline loops: CDR1 GTSNPN, CDR2 SVGIG (reference sequence). V lost 8 bases, J lost 1 base, and 11 bases lay in between. The CDR3 has 12 residues. The CDR3 is CARGRQNTEAFF. CDR3 bases: TGTGCCCGCGGGAGACAGAACACTGAAGCTTTCTTT.